This T cell receptor beta chain stems from a study of blood T cell repertoires in COVID-19. Across the study: Sample material is recorded as cDNA or gDNA derived from T cells, B-cell-depleted T cells, or PBMCs.

In the authors' methods: Amplification with reference gene primers provided the estimates of nucleated cell counts. Profiled with immunoSEQ multiplex PCR; TCRdb holds only in-frame clones, not every one. From that table come the V and J calls and clone size; the DNA was used to work out D and trimming. Counted here are 350,000 to 400,000 clones, roughly 89% occurring once; the ten biggest clones make up approximately 6.2%. The trim removed 3 bases at V and 3 bases at J, leaving 7 bases unmatched. From germline, CDR1 is KGHSH and CDR2 LQKENI. The CDR3 has 16 amino acids. This clone was counted a single time.

Material: peripheral blood. The chain couples TRBV18 to TRBJ1-5; 8 nucleotides match TRBD1. This TCR came from a man younger than 35 with active or convalescent COVID-19. Written as DNA, the CDR3 is TGTGCCAGCTCACCGGACAGGGTCGCACCCAATCAGCCCCAGCATTTT. Residues: CASSPDRVAPNQPQHF.